This T cell receptor (beta chain) comes out of a study of blood T cell repertoires in COVID-19. Profiling relied on immunoSEQ multiplex PCR, and the TCRdb table lists in-frame clones only, not all of them. The sample lists a few hundred thousand clones, 80% to 90% occurring once. The TCR comes from a woman aged 25 to 39 with COVID-19, enrolled during active disease. Sequencing was done on a sample of peripheral blood.

In nucleotides, the CDR3 is TGTGCCTGGAGTCGAAGACAGGTGAACACTGAAGCTTTCTTT. Translation gives CAWSRRQVNTEAFF. V is TRBV30 and J is TRBJ1-1; D is perhaps TRBD1 (6 bases). Germline V lookup: CDR1 GTSNPN, CDR2 SVGIG (reference sequence). Between the trimmed V and J ends, which lost 2 bases and 0 bases, there was a span of 10 bases. This CDR3 has 14 residues.